The rows below give T cell receptor beta chains drawn from one sample of a study of T cell repertoires in cytomegalovirus infection. A single record per CDR3 protein comes from TCRdb applying MiXCR to the reads. The data show fewer than 400,000 distinct CDR3 sequences, with 15% to 20% seen just once and roughly 8.7% held by the top ten. Specimen: PBMCs. The receptors come from a human donor in good health (CMV status not recorded). Some clones in this sample may be carry-over from other donors' samples. Each CDR3 is given with its conserved first and last residue. D genes are given only for firm matches. Clone size is given for some rows only: seen once, a few or many times, or a class if the clone is expanded.

d_call j_call v_call cdr3_length clone_size cdr3_aa cdr3_nt
- TRBJ2-6 TRBV7-4 15 - CASSVTGSGANVLTF TGTGCCAGCAGCGTAACTGGGTCTGGGGCCAACGTCCTGACTTTC
- TRBJ2-5 TRBV12-3/TRBV12-4 14 - CASGSGRAPGTQYF TGTGCCAGCGGCTCCGGGCGGGCCCCTGGGACCCAGTACTTC
- TRBJ2-3 TRBV12-3/TRBV12-4 14 many CASSILAPTDTQYF TGTGCCAGCAGCATACTAGCTCCCACAGATACGCAGTATTTT
- TRBJ2-1 TRBV19 17 few CASSIRFGASSYNEQFF TGTGCCAGTAGTATCAGGTTTGGGGCTAGCTCCTACAATGAGCAGTTCTTC
- TRBJ2-1 TRBV2 15 few CASSTDSTWVNEQFF TGTGCCAGCAGTACCGACTCAACTTGGGTCAATGAGCAGTTCTTC
- TRBJ1-1 TRBV4-1 15 - CASSLQDNVNTEAFF TGCGCCAGCAGCCTACAGGACAACGTCAACACTGAAGCTTTCTTT
TRBD2 TRBJ2-3 TRBV20-1 16 few CSATKNRGGSGNTQYF TGCAGTGCTACTAAGAACCGCGGGGGGTCGGGGAATACGCAGTATTTT
TRBD1 TRBJ1-6 TRBV5-1 15 few CASSAGQGGNSPLHF TGCGCCAGCAGCGCCGGACAGGGCGGTAATTCACCCCTCCACTTT
TRBD2 TRBJ2-3 TRBV28 16 few CASSTSGRGRTDTQYF TGTGCCAGCAGTACCAGCGGGAGAGGCCGCACAGATACGCAGTATTTT
- TRBJ2-2 TRBV15 15 - CATSRDRGGAGELFF TGTGCCACCAGCAGAGATCGAGGTGGGGCCGGGGAGCTGTTTTTT
TRBD2 TRBJ2-7 TRBV12-3/TRBV12-4 13 few CASSLSPSGKQYF TGTGCCAGCAGTTTATCCCCTAGCGGGAAGCAGTACTTC
- TRBJ2-2 TRBV6-2/TRBV6-3 16 few CASSYSEGVGSGELFF TGTGCCAGCAGTTACTCCGAGGGAGTGGGGTCCGGGGAGCTGTTTTTT
TRBD2 TRBJ2-1 TRBV7-6 20 - CASSGGRALDREGYHNEQFF TGTGCCAGCAGCGGGGGCCGGGCGTTGGATCGGGAGGGCTACCACAATGAGCAGTTCTTC
- TRBJ2-2 TRBV28 12 few CASSLIPGELFF TGTGCCAGCAGTTTGATTCCCGGGGAGCTGTTTTTT
- TRBJ1-1 TRBV7-6 15 many CASSPLQGLNTEAFF TGTGCCAGCAGCCCCCTACAGGGACTGAACACTGAAGCTTTCTTT
- TRBJ2-3 TRBV7-2 15 many CASSLVMGRTDTQYF TGTGCCAGCAGCTTAGTTATGGGACGTACAGATACGCAGTATTTT
TRBD1 TRBJ2-7 TRBV19 16 - CASRPDGTGTSYEQYF TGTGCCAGTAGGCCGGACGGGACAGGAACTTCCTACGAGCAGTACTTC
- TRBJ2-7 TRBV6-1 16 many CASSEWSVGRDYEQYF TGTGCCAGCAGTGAATGGAGCGTGGGACGGGACTACGAGCAGTACTTC
- TRBJ1-1 TRBV2 12 few CAAKRRFFEAFF TGTGCCGCTAAGAGAAGGTTTTTTGAAGCTTTCTTT
TRBD2 TRBJ2-6 TRBV20-1 15 many CSAHGRGSGANVLTF TGCAGTGCGCACGGGCGGGGGTCTGGGGCCAACGTCCTGACTTTC
- TRBJ2-2 TRBV7-2 15 many CASSPRSLGNGELFF TGTGCCAGCAGTCCCCGGTCCCTTGGCAACGGGGAGCTGTTTTTT
TRBD1 TRBJ2-7 TRBV7-9 14 many CASSPRDRGYEQYF TGTGCCAGCAGCCCCCGGGACAGGGGCTACGAGCAGTACTTC
- TRBJ1-5 TRBV7-2 15 many CASSLVGHGNQPQHF TGTGCCAGCAGCTTAGTAGGGCACGGCAATCAGCCCCAGCATTTT
- TRBJ1-6 TRBV20-1 15 - CSALIGAGFNSPLHF TGCAGTGCTCTAATTGGGGCAGGATTCAATTCACCCCTCCACTTT
- TRBJ1-1 TRBV27 15 many CASSLRWSRNTEAFF TGTGCCAGCAGTTTAAGATGGTCTAGGAACACTGAAGCTTTCTTT
- TRBJ2-3 TRBV7-9 10 - CASSEGTQYF TGTGCCAGCAGTGAAGGTACGCAGTATTTT
TRBD2 TRBJ2-1 TRBV7-7 17 - CASSWGTSGRAVQEQFF TGTGCCAGCAGCTGGGGGACTAGCGGGAGGGCCGTACAGGAGCAGTTCTTC
TRBD2 TRBJ2-7 TRBV4-3 14 many CASSQDREEGEQYF TGCGCCAGCAGCCAAGATCGGGAGGAGGGCGAGCAGTACTTC
- TRBJ1-3 TRBV19 13 few CASTLGAGNTIYF TGTGCCAGTACCCTAGGAGCTGGAAACACCATATATTTT
- TRBJ1-2 TRBV20-1 13 - CSALVGGGYGYTF TGCAGTGCTCTCGTCGGAGGAGGGTATGGCTACACCTTC
- TRBJ2-7 TRBV7-2 14 many CASSLEVSHYEQYF TGTGCCAGCAGCTTAGAAGTATCCCACTACGAGCAGTACTTC
- TRBJ2-1 TRBV24-1 15 - CATSGAGGSYNEQFF TGTGCCACCAGTGGGGCAGGAGGCTCCTACAATGAGCAGTTCTTC
- TRBJ2-5 TRBV10-3 15 few CAISDPLGGRETQYF TGTGCCATCAGTGACCCGCTAGGTGGTAGAGAGACCCAGTACTTC
TRBD1 TRBJ1-6 TRBV7-2 16 many CASSSFPGQGNSPLHF TGTGCCAGCAGCTCCTTCCCGGGACAGGGAAATTCACCCCTCCACTTT
- TRBJ1-5 TRBV30 13 - CAWSMDTGQPQHF TGTGCCTGGAGCATGGACACCGGGCAGCCCCAGCATTTT
- TRBJ1-1 TRBV24-1 15 - CATSDSRGVNTEAFF TGTGCCACCAGTGACTCAAGGGGAGTTAACACTGAAGCTTTCTTT
- TRBJ2-2 TRBV6-5 15 - CASSYSRGPTGELFF TGTGCCAGCAGTTACTCGAGGGGTCCCACCGGGGAGCTGTTTTTT
- TRBJ2-1 TRBV30 13 few CAWSVRSVSEQFF TGTGCCTGGAGTGTACGATCAGTATCTGAGCAGTTCTTC
- TRBJ2-1 TRBV6-2/TRBV6-3 13 few CASSYYSDNEQFF TGTGCCAGCAGTTACTACTCCGACAATGAGCAGTTCTTC
- TRBJ2-5 TRBV7-2 14 many CASRPTRDRSPQYF TGTGCCAGCAGACCAACCCGAGACAGGTCGCCCCAGTACTTC
- TRBJ2-6 TRBV4-1 20 - CASSQGPYRFPSSGANVLTF TGCGCCAGCAGCCAAGGCCCCTACAGGTTTCCTAGCTCTGGGGCCAACGTCCTGACTTTC
TRBD1 TRBJ2-7 TRBV7-9 14 many CASSHTDRGHEQYF TGTGCCAGCAGCCACACGGACAGGGGCCACGAGCAGTACTTC
- TRBJ1-1 TRBV29-1 16 - CSVDLIRGPWNTEAFF TGCAGCGTTGATCTGATCAGGGGCCCCTGGAACACTGAAGCTTTCTTT